The 18 T cell receptor beta chains below all came from one sample that was sequenced in a study of OX40 agonist ivuxolimab in advanced cancers. Repertoires were generated with immunoSEQ multiplex PCR, while TCRdb's copy carries only in-frame clones and drops some. The data hold more than 11,000 clones, with around 84% observed a single time. The source was CD4+ or CD8+ T cells sorted from blood, collected in a trial of the OX40 agonist ivuxolimab. The source is an adult with an advanced solid tumor such as melanoma, head and neck, liver or kidney cancer.

The chain has TRBV15 and TRBJ1-5; D is possibly TRBD1 (5 bases). The ends were cut back, 1 base at V and 0 bases at J, with 25 bases in the middle. The germline V gene has CDR1 LNHNV and CDR2 YYDKDF (reference sequence). The CDR3 has 21 amino acids. The CDR3 DNA sequence: TGTGCCACCAGCAGAGCCGCAAACAGGACCCTCGATATTTATAGCAATCAGCCCCAGCATTTT. Translated, it gives CATSRAANRTLDIYSNQPQHF.

Here the CDR3 DNA reads TGTGCCAGCAGTTACGGGGCGGAAAAACTGTTTTTT. It codes for CASSYGAEKLFF. The V gene is TRBV6-5, the J gene TRBJ1-4, with D perhaps matching TRBD1 (5 bases). Per germline, CDR1 MNHEY and CDR2 SVGAGI. This CDR3 is 12 amino acids long. Trimming removed 2 bases at V and 8 bases at J, with 6 bases between.

CDR3 sequence reads: CASSYSEGAEAFF. In DNA, the CDR3 is TGTGCCAGCAGTTACTCAGAAGGGGCTGAAGCTTTCTTT. V usage is TRBV6-6 and J usage is TRBJ1-1; D might be TRBD1 (5 bases). The CDR3 covers 13 residues. V was clipped by 0 bases and J by 6 bases, with 8 bases between them. The V gene's germline CDR1 is MNHNY and CDR2 SVGAGI (reference sequence).

Only a few counts were recorded for this clone. The rearrangement joins TRBV23-1 to TRBJ2-2, with D possibly TRBD2 on 6 matching bases. TRBV23-1 is an ORF for which the function is uncertain. The CDR3 totals 16 residues. V was shortened by 1 base and J by 0 bases, with 9 bases between the two germline ends. The CDR3 loop reads CASSQLGTSNTGELFF. CDR3 bases: TGCGCCAGCAGTCAATTGGGGACTTCGAACACCGGGGAGCTGTTTTTT.

V usage is TRBV7-8 and J usage is TRBJ1-2; D remains ambiguous. V lost 3 bases and J 5 bases, leaving 10 bases between the germline ends. The CDR3 runs to 13 residues. Germline V gives CDR1 SGHVS, CDR2 FQNEAQ. The CDR3 DNA reads TGTGCCAGCAGCTTTGGGGAAAGATATGGCTACACCTTC. Translation: CASSFGERYGYTF.

The CDR3 region has the DNA TGTGCCAGCAGTTATACGACAGGGCTGAGCTCCTACGAGCAGTACTTC. Translated: CASSYTTGLSSYEQYF. This chain joins TRBV6-5 and TRBJ2-7; 7 bases are a match to TRBD1. The CDR3 spans 16 residues. V was clipped by 3 bases and J by 0 bases; unmatched bases: 8. CDR1 MNHEY and CDR2 SVGAGI come from the germline V gene.

This clone has only one observation. This chain links TRBV2 with TRBJ2-5, with D tentatively TRBD1 (5 bases). Trimming removed 2 bases at V and 1 base at J, with 5 bases between. CDR1 and CDR2 from the germline V gene are SNHLY and FYNNEI. The CDR3 sequence is 13 residues long. In DNA, the CDR3 is TGTGCCAGCAGTGAACAGGGCCAAGAGACCCAGTACTTC. Protein product: CASSEQGQETQYF. The entire variable domain, with the rest obtained from reference TRBV2 and TRBJ2-5, is as follows: EPEVTQTPSHQVTQMGQEVILRCVPISNHLYFYWYRQILGQKVEFLVSFYNNEISEKSEIFDDQFSVERPDGSNFTLKIRSTKLEDSAMYFCASSEQGQETQYFGPGTRLLVL.

The chain carries TRBV6-5 and TRBJ1-1, with D hard to call. The germline V gene has CDR1 MNHEY and CDR2 SVGAGI. The CDR3 spans 13 residues. V was pared by 4 bases and J by 4 bases, with 10 bases between. The chain's CDR3 is CASSWAPGTEAFF. Written as DNA, the CDR3 is TGTGCCAGCAGTTGGGCCCCGGGCACTGAAGCTTTCTTT.

The rearrangement links TRBV30 to TRBJ1-1, with 7 positions matching TRBD1. V was clipped by 2 bases and J by 1 base; unmatched bases: 4. Germline assignment: CDR1 GTSNPN and CDR2 SVGIG (reference sequence). The CDR3 is 14 residues long. CDR3 residues: CAWSLDRANTEAFF. The CDR3 nucleotides are TGTGCCTGGAGTCTCGACAGGGCGAACACTGAAGCTTTCTTT.

V gene TRBV6-5 combines with J gene TRBJ2-3, with TRBD1 as a possible D gene (7 bases). CDR1 is MNHEY, CDR2 SVGAGI, per germline. The CDR3 is made up of 13 amino acids. Trimming cost V 6 bases and J 5 bases, with 12 bases left between them. CDR3 in amino acids: CASSSGGLDTQYF. For the CDR3, the DNA is TGTGCCAGCAGCTCAGGGGGGTTAGATACGCAGTATTTT.

In nucleotides, the CDR3 is TGTGCCAGCAGCCTAGTTGTTGGAAATGAGCAGTTCTTC. It specifies CASSLVVGNEQFF. V and J are TRBV11-2 and TRBJ2-1; no firm D call. The CDR3 consists of 13 residues. V dropped 5 bases and J dropped 7 bases, with 12 bases sitting between them. Germline loops: CDR1 SGHAT, CDR2 FQNNGV.

The chain couples TRBV5-4 to TRBJ2-7; no definite D call. The germline V gene has CDR1 SGHNT and CDR2 YYREEE (reference sequence). Trimming removed 1 base at V and 4 bases at J, with 15 bases between. The CDR3 totals 15 residues. The CDR3 region is CASSLNFGQAYEQYF. CDR3 coding DNA: TGTGCCAGCAGCTTGAATTTCGGGCAGGCATACGAGCAGTACTTC.

Only a few counts were recorded for this clone. This chain uses TRBV4-1 with TRBJ2-3, with unresolved D. This CDR3 contains 14 residues. V was cut by 1 base and J by 4 bases, with 9 bases left in between. Germline loops: CDR1 MGHRA, CDR2 YSYEKL. The CDR3 DNA is TGCGCCAGCAGCCAAGTCGGCCAGTCAGATACGCAGTATTTT. Its protein product is CASSQVGQSDTQYF.

This chain links TRBV28 with TRBJ1-1; the D is unclear. Germline lookup yields CDR1 MDHEN and CDR2 SYDVKM. CDR3 length equals 15 residues. Between the trimmed V and J ends, which lost 1 base and 2 bases, there was a span of 11 bases. The CDR3 is CASSLFPGKNTEAFF. CDR3 nucleotide sequence: TGTGCCAGCAGTTTATTTCCGGGGAAAAACACTGAAGCTTTCTTT.

The chain links TRBV7-3 to TRBJ2-2; D gene uncertain. Germline CDR1 and CDR2: SGHTA and FQGTGA. Trimming removed 3 bases from V and 4 bases from J, with 9 bases in between. This CDR3 is 14 amino acids long. CDR3 region: CASSFTSGTGELFF. The CDR3 bases are TGTGCCAGCAGCTTTACCTCAGGCACCGGGGAGCTGTTTTTT.

The rearrangement uses TRBV25-1 and TRBJ2-7, with 7 bases matching TRBD1. The CDR3 totals 13 residues. Germline trimming cut 4 bases from V and 4 bases from J; bases unmatched to any gene: 4. Germline lookup yields CDR1 MGHDK and CDR2 SYGVNS. This chain's CDR3 is CASSGDRAYEQYF. For the CDR3, the DNA is TGTGCCAGCAGTGGCGACAGGGCATACGAGCAGTACTTC.

The CDR3 protein is CASSFEGLAGDNEQFF. The CDR3 coding sequence is TGTGCCAGCAGTTTTGAGGGACTAGCGGGAGACAATGAGCAGTTCTTC. The chain is built from TRBV27 and TRBJ2-1; 14 bases are a match to TRBD2. Looked up from germline, CDR1 is MNHEY and CDR2 is SMNVEV (reference sequence). With V trimmed by 3 bases and J by 5 bases, 3 bases remained unmatched. This CDR3 comprises 16 residues.

This clone was counted between two and nine times. CDR3 bases: TGTGCCAGCACCCACGGCAGGTCGGGTGAGCAGTTCTTC. Its translation: CASTHGRSGEQFF. The chain links TRBV2 to TRBJ2-1; D is unclear. This CDR3 has 13 residues. Germline lookup yields CDR1 SNHLY and CDR2 FYNNEI. Trimming left V 7 bases short and J 9 bases short, with 16 bases between.